A selection of T cell receptor beta chains follows, all from one sample in a study of cytomegalovirus exposure and HLA in healthy donors. Produced via immunoSEQ multiplex PCR; TCRdb's table is partial and in-frame only. Here the sample spans approximately 140,000 clones, over 70% being singletons. Sequencing was performed on PBMCs. These receptor sequences come from a woman aged 55 to 70 in good health and CMV-seropositive. Both conserved end residues are part of each CDR3. The D gene is left open where the match is weak. Clone sizes are given selectively: once, few, many, or a class where the clone is expanded.

TGTGCCAGCAGCGCGGGTCTTGCGGAGGAAAAACTGTTTTTT	CASSAGLAEEKLFF	.	.	TRBV9	TRBJ1-4	14
TGTGCCAGCACCCCTGGCAGGGTTGAGGATGGCTACACCTTC	CASTPGRVEDGYTF	.	.	TRBV6-5	TRBJ1-2	14
TGTGCCAGCTCACCACCGGTGAGTTGGTATGGCTACACCTTC	CASSPPVSWYGYTF	.	.	TRBV18	TRBJ1-2	14
TGTGCCAGCAGCTTAGGGCTAGCGGGCATGCCTAGCACAGATACGCAGTATTTT	CASSLGLAGMPSTDTQYF	TRBD2	.	TRBV7-9	TRBJ2-3	18
TGTGCCAGCAGCTTACCAGGTTCTAATGAAAAACTGTTTTTT	CASSLPGSNEKLFF	.	.	TRBV5-4	TRBJ1-4	14
TGTGCCAGCAGCTTGGGGACTCTGAACACTGAAGCTTTCTTT	CASSLGTLNTEAFF	.	.	TRBV5-6	TRBJ1-1	14
TGTGCCAGCAGCTACCGACAGGATATCGAGCAGTACTTC	CASSYRQDIEQYF	.	once	TRBV11-2	TRBJ2-7	13
TGTGCCAGCAGCTTAGAGGCGGGCAGGCCTGGAAACACCATATATTTT	CASSLEAGRPGNTIYF	.	.	TRBV7-6	TRBJ1-3	16
TGTGCCAGTATTCAGACTAGCGGGGGGTATAACAATGAGCAGTTCTTC	CASIQTSGGYNNEQFF	TRBD2	.	TRBV19	TRBJ2-1	16
TGTGCCAGCAGCTACACTGGAGGGACAGATACGCAGTATTTT	CASSYTGGTDTQYF	.	few	TRBV27	TRBJ2-3	14
TGCAGCGTTGAAGAGGGGCGGGAGGGGTTTTACGAGCAGTACTTC	CSVEEGREGFYEQYF	TRBD2	.	TRBV29-1	TRBJ2-7	15
TGCGCCAGCAGCCAAGACGGGGCAGGGGGCGCGGTGGCTTTCTTT	CASSQDGAGGAVAFF	TRBD1	.	TRBV4-1	TRBJ1-1	15
TGCGCCAGCAGTGATGGACAGGGGGTCAATTCACCCCTCCACTTT	CASSDGQGVNSPLHF	TRBD1	once	TRBV10-1	TRBJ1-6	15
TGTGCCAGCAGTGGCCGGACAGGGGCTAATTCACCCCTCCACTTT	CASSGRTGANSPLHF	TRBD1	.	TRBV6-1	TRBJ1-6	15
TGTGCCAGCAGTGCCGGGACAGTCGGAAACACCATATATTTT	CASSAGTVGNTIYF	TRBD1	few	TRBV6-1	TRBJ1-3	14
TGTGCCAGCATGGCAGGGTTTGGGGAAAAACTGTTTTTT	CASMAGFGEKLFF	.	.	TRBV2	TRBJ1-4	13
TGTGCCAGCAGTTACTTCACAGGCGATGGCTACACCTTC	CASSYFTGDGYTF	.	.	TRBV6-5	TRBJ1-2	13
TGTGCCAGCAGCCGGACTAGCGGGGGTTACAATGAGCAGTTCTTC	CASSRTSGGYNEQFF	TRBD2	.	TRBV7-3	TRBJ2-1	15
TGTGCCAGCTCCCTGTTGGGCGACTATGGCTACACCTTC	CASSLLGDYGYTF	.	many	TRBV5-5	TRBJ1-2	13
TGTGCCAGCAGCGTAGTGAACGGGGGGGGAACAGATACGCAGTATTTT	CASSVVNGGGTDTQYF	TRBD2	.	TRBV9	TRBJ2-3	16
TGTGCCAGCAGGGGCATACGCAATCAGCCCCAGCATTTT	CASRGIRNQPQHF	.	few	TRBV6-5	TRBJ1-5	13
TGTGCCAGCAGCTCCCGGACAGGGCGGGGTGAAAAACTGTTTTTT	CASSSRTGRGEKLFF	TRBD1	few	TRBV13	TRBJ1-4	15
TGTGCCAGCAGCTCTGTTGTCGGTAGCAATCAGCCCCAGCATTTT	CASSSVVGSNQPQHF	.	.	TRBV11-2	TRBJ1-5	15
TGCGCCAGCAGCCTAACGGGGGGTGTCTACGAGCAGTACTTC	CASSLTGGVYEQYF	TRBD2	.	TRBV5-1	TRBJ2-7	14
TGTGCCAGCAGCTGGGGGGGGACAGGGCGCACAGATACGCAGTATTTT	CASSWGGTGRTDTQYF	TRBD1	.	TRBV5-4	TRBJ2-3	16
TGTGCCAGCAGTGCGGCCGTATTTGGAGGGTATGGCTACACCTTC	CASSAAVFGGYGYTF	.	.	TRBV6-1	TRBJ1-2	15
TGTGCCAGCTCGCAGAGCACAGATACGCAGTATTTT	CASSQSTDTQYF	.	.	TRBV6-1	TRBJ2-3	12
TGTGCCAGCAGCTTGGGAATAGCGGGGGGGCGAGGGGGCGGGGAGCTGTTTTTT	CASSLGIAGGRGGGELFF	TRBD2	.	TRBV5-4	TRBJ2-2	18
TGTGCCAGCTCACCACGGGGACAGGGCTACGAGCAGTACTTC	CASSPRGQGYEQYF	TRBD1	.	TRBV18	TRBJ2-7	14
TGTGCCAGCAGCCCACGCCCCTTATTGCAGGGCAACACTGAAGCTTTCTTT	CASSPRPLLQGNTEAFF	.	.	TRBV5-6	TRBJ1-1	17
TGTGCCAGCAGTGATAAGGGACTAGCGCGGACAGATACGCAGTATTTT	CASSDKGLARTDTQYF	TRBD2	.	TRBV2	TRBJ2-3	16
TGTGCCAGCAGTCGGGACAGGGCTGACTACGAGCAGTACTTC	CASSRDRADYEQYF	TRBD1	.	TRBV6-6	TRBJ2-7	14
TGTGCCAGCAGTGAGACGGTAGCCGGGACAGGGAGGGATCAGCCCCAGCATTTT	CASSETVAGTGRDQPQHF	TRBD1	.	TRBV2	TRBJ1-5	18
TGTGCCACCAGCCCTAGAGCGGGAGCGGGCTACAATGAGCAGTTCTTC	CATSPRAGAGYNEQFF	TRBD2	once	TRBV15	TRBJ2-1	16
TGTGCCAGTAACGACATAGGGGCTGGGGACAATCAGCCCCAGCATTTT	CASNDIGAGDNQPQHF	.	.	TRBV19	TRBJ1-5	16
TGTGCCAGTAGGACAGAAAATGAAAAACTGTTTTTT	CASRTENEKLFF	.	.	TRBV19	TRBJ1-4	12
TGTGCCAGTAGTCACCGGGAGGCCGGACAGCCCCAGCATTTT	CASSHREAGQPQHF	.	once	TRBV19	TRBJ1-5	14
TGTGCCAGTAGTACCGACAGTTTGAATCAGCCCCAGCATTTT	CASSTDSLNQPQHF	.	.	TRBV19	TRBJ1-5	14
TGCGCCAGCAGCTGGATCGGGGACACTGAAGCTTTCTTT	CASSWIGDTEAFF	.	.	TRBV5-1	TRBJ1-1	13
TGTGCCAGCAGCCACCCCGGACTAGCGGGGGACACCGGGGAGCTGTTTTTT	CASSHPGLAGDTGELFF	TRBD2	.	TRBV4-2	TRBJ2-2	17
TGTGCCAGCAAGGAGACTGGAAACACTGAAGCTTTCTTT	CASKETGNTEAFF	.	.	TRBV11-3	TRBJ1-1	13
TGTGCCAGCAGGGGACAGGGGATGAACACTGAAGCTTTCTTT	CASRGQGMNTEAFF	TRBD1	.	TRBV6-6	TRBJ1-1	14
TGTGCCACCCCCAAACAGAGGGGGCTTCTTGGCTACACCTTC	CATPKQRGLLGYTF	TRBD1	.	TRBV2	TRBJ1-2	14
TGTGCCAGCAGCACGCCCGGGACAACGAACACCGGGGAGCTGTTTTTT	CASSTPGTTNTGELFF	.	.	TRBV9	TRBJ2-2	16
TGTGCCAGCAGCTTGCCGACAGGGGTGAGCGGCTACACCTTC	CASSLPTGVSGYTF	TRBD1	.	TRBV5-6	TRBJ1-2	14
TGTGCCAGCAGTGAACGGAGGTGGCAGGGGGCCTACGAGCAGTACTTC	CASSERRWQGAYEQYF	TRBD1	.	TRBV6-1	TRBJ2-7	16
TGTGCCAGCTTAAGGACTAGCGGGGGCGGCGAGCAGTACTTC	CASLRTSGGGEQYF	TRBD2	once	TRBV2	TRBJ2-7	14
TGCGCCAGCAGCTTGGACGGACAGGTCTACGAGCAGTACTTC	CASSLDGQVYEQYF	TRBD1	.	TRBV5-1	TRBJ2-7	14